Sequencing of this T cell receptor (beta chain) was carried out in a study of blood T cells in healthy people across ages. Healthy Russian Caucasian donors spanned ages about 6 to 95 years. Each sample used at least 7 million PBMCs. With a J-beta primer mix and a sample-barcoded 5' primer, a second PCR ran 7 to 11 cycles. TCRdb re-analysed the 5' RACE reads in MiXCR, keeping a single row per CDR3 protein. The sample has roughly 800,000 distinct CDR3 sequences, 20% to 30% seen once. The germline V gene has CDR1 GTSNPN and CDR2 SVGIG (reference sequence). Deletions cut 1 base from V and 0 bases from J, with 4 bases between. The CDR3 is 13 amino acids. These data were likewise used in another study, on T cells of mothers and their children.

What was sequenced was blood. The TCR sequence derives from a boy aged 10-17 years in good health. The J gene is TRBJ1-5, the V gene TRBV30; D remains unclear. CDR3 sequence (DNA): TGTGCCTGGAGTGCCGATAGCAATCAGCCCCAGCATTTT. It codes for CAWSADSNQPQHF.